These T cell receptor beta chains were read from a single sample in a study of T-cell memory formation after mild COVID-19. TCRdb reanalysed the 5' RACE reads using MiXCR and keeps one entry per CDR3 protein. The sample includes more than 150,000 distinct CDR3 sequences, under 20% seen only once; the top ten take roughly 3.9%. Sequencing used PBMCs or a T cell subset sorted from them (not recorded which). The receptor set was obtained from a man younger than 30 who had mild COVID-19 (a few samples of this study predate the infection). Cell type and time point are not known. The CDR3 runs from the conserved cysteine through the conserved F or W. Fields, in order: D gene, clone size, J gene, V gene, CDR3 DNA, CDR3 protein. The D gene is left open where the match is weak. The size of a clone is reported for some rows only, either as once, few or many, or as a class for expanded clones.

TRBD2 | few | TRBJ2-4 | TRBV5-4 | TGTGCCAGCAGCGGGGGACTAGCGGGGGGTCCCCTAGCCAAAAACATTCAGTACTTC | CASSGGLAGGPLAKNIQYF
. | . | TRBJ2-2 | TRBV11-1 | TGTGCCAGCAGCCAGATAGGGGTCACCGGGGAGCTGTTTTTT | CASSQIGVTGELFF
. | . | TRBJ1-1 | TRBV14 | TGTGCCAGCAGCCAACGCTTCGGGGGCACTGAAGCTTTCTTT | CASSQRFGGTEAFF
. | . | TRBJ2-3 | TRBV5-1 | TGCGCCAGCAGCTTGGTGGTAGCGGTGGACACAGATACGCAGTATTTT | CASSLVVAVDTDTQYF
. | few | TRBJ2-3 | TRBV12-3/TRBV12-4 | TGTGCCAGCAGTTGGGGCAGGGTAGCGGATACGCAGTATTTT | CASSWGRVADTQYF
. | many | TRBJ2-4 | TRBV20-1 | TGCAGTGCTCTCCCAGGGGGGACAGCCAAAAACATTCAGTACTTC | CSALPGGTAKNIQYF
. | . | TRBJ1-1 | TRBV11-3 | TGTGCCAGCAGCGCCCGGAGCTCCAACACTGAAGCTTTCTTT | CASSARSSNTEAFF
. | . | TRBJ2-5 | TRBV9 | TGTGCCAGCAGCACCGGACTAATGGAAGAGACCCAGTACTTC | CASSTGLMEETQYF
. | few | TRBJ1-5 | TRBV12-3/TRBV12-4 | TGTGCCAGCAGCCTAAGGGCAGGGCGTAGAAATCAGCCCCAGCATTTT | CASSLRAGRRNQPQHF
TRBD1 | . | TRBJ1-6 | TRBV6-5 | TGTGCCAGCAGTTACTCCGGGGGACAGGCGGGTTCACCCCTCCACTTT | CASSYSGGQAGSPLHF
. | few | TRBJ2-6 | TRBV9 | TGTGCCAGCAGCGTAGAGACTGGGGCCAACGTCCTGACTTTC | CASSVETGANVLTF
. | . | TRBJ2-2 | TRBV11-2 | TGTGCCAGCAGCTTAGTGGTCGGGGAGCTGTTTTTT | CASSLVVGELFF
. | . | TRBJ1-6 | TRBV11-1 | TGTGCCAGCAGCTTTTCCGGGACAAGTAATTCACCCCTCCACTTT | CASSFSGTSNSPLHF
. | few | TRBJ2-7 | TRBV27 | TGTGCCAGCAGCAGCAACGACGGACCCTACGAGCAGTACTTC | CASSSNDGPYEQYF
. | few | TRBJ1-6 | TRBV18 | TGTGCCAGCTCACCAATGCCCCGAGATTCACCCCTCCACTTT | CASSPMPRDSPLHF
. | . | TRBJ1-5 | TRBV12-3/TRBV12-4 | TGTGCCAGCAAATTGGGGAGCAATCAGCCCCAGCATTTT | CASKLGSNQPQHF
. | . | TRBJ2-2 | TRBV20-1 | TGCAGTGCTAGATTATGGGACTCCACCGGGGAGCTGTTTTTT | CSARLWDSTGELFF
TRBD1 | few | TRBJ1-1 | TRBV5-1 | TGCGCCAGCAGCTTTGGAGCGGGACAGGGGAACACTGAAGCTTTCTTT | CASSFGAGQGNTEAFF
. | many | TRBJ2-5 | TRBV10-3 | TGTGCCATCAGTGACAGGGGAGAGACCCAGTACTTC | CAISDRGETQYF
. | . | TRBJ2-1 | TRBV10-3 | TGTGCCATCAGTGACAGAGGACTAACGACCTACAATGAGCAGTTCTTC | CAISDRGLTTYNEQFF
TRBD2 | . | TRBJ2-3 | TRBV7-2 | TGTGCCAGCAGCACCGGACTAGTGGCAGATACGCAGTATTTT | CASSTGLVADTQYF
. | . | TRBJ1-1 | TRBV12-3/TRBV12-4 | TGTGCCAGCAGTTTAGTAGCAGGGGCAGGGACTGAAGCTTTCTTT | CASSLVAGAGTEAFF
. | . | TRBJ2-4 | TRBV12-3/TRBV12-4 | TGTGCCAGCAGTTTACAGGAGCCAGGCATTCAGTACTTC | CASSLQEPGIQYF
. | . | TRBJ2-7 | TRBV20-1 | TGCAGTGCCAGGGCTTTCGCTAGCTCCTACGAGCAGTACTTC | CSARAFASSYEQYF
TRBD1 | few | TRBJ2-5 | TRBV6-1 | TGTGCCACCACTCAGGGACAGGGGGTGTACCAAGAGACCCAGTACTTC | CATTQGQGVYQETQYF
TRBD1 | . | TRBJ2-3 | TRBV6-6 | TGTGCCAGCAGTCGCGCCGGGACAGGGAGCACAGATACGCAGTATTTT | CASSRAGTGSTDTQYF
TRBD1 | . | TRBJ2-5 | TRBV6-6 | TGTGCCAGCAGCTCCGGACAGGGGTTGACCCAGTACTTC | CASSSGQGLTQYF
TRBD2 | . | TRBJ2-2 | TRBV7-3 | TGTGCCAGCCGCCCGCTAGCGGGGGACACCGGGGAGCTGTTTTTT | CASRPLAGDTGELFF
. | . | TRBJ1-3 | TRBV3-1 | TGTGCCAGCAGCCCATACAACAGCCCTGGAAACACCATATATTTT | CASSPYNSPGNTIYF
TRBD1 | few | TRBJ1-2 | TRBV4-1 | TGCGCCAGCAGCCAAGATTGGACAGGCGCCCACCCATATGGCTACACCTTC | CASSQDWTGAHPYGYTF
. | few | TRBJ1-1 | TRBV5-1 | TGCGCCAGCAGAAGTATAGGCGACACTGAAGCTTTCTTT | CASRSIGDTEAFF
. | . | TRBJ1-2 | TRBV7-9 | TGTGCCAGCAGCTTCTCCGTTGGCTACACCTTC | CASSFSVGYTF
. | . | TRBJ2-2 | TRBV5-1 | TGCGCCAGCAGCTTGGACTCACCGAACACCGGGGAGCTGTTTTTT | CASSLDSPNTGELFF
. | many | TRBJ2-1 | TRBV5-1 | TGCGCCAGCAGCTTGGGTCCTTTCGCGGGTGAGCAGTTCTTC | CASSLGPFAGEQFF
. | once | TRBJ2-2 | TRBV24-1 | TGTGCCACCAGTGATCCTCCTACAGGGACCGGGGAGCTGTTTTTT | CATSDPPTGTGELFF
. | few | TRBJ1-1 | TRBV5-1 | TGCGCCAGCGCGGCGACGGCGAGGACTGAAGCTTTCTTT | CASAATARTEAFF
TRBD1 | . | TRBJ2-7 | TRBV7-8 | TGTGCCAGCAGCCTGGGACAGTTCCTCTACGAGCAGTACTTC | CASSLGQFLYEQYF
. | few | TRBJ1-1 | TRBV20-1 | TGCAGTGCTAGAGATTTAGGGCGCATCTCTGAAGCTTTCTTT | CSARDLGRISEAFF